This T cell receptor beta chain comes out of a study of cytomegalovirus exposure and HLA in healthy donors. The study, taken as a whole, reports: Altogether, some 170 TCR beta chains were recorded as cytomegalovirus-associated. Later work found most CMV-associated TCR beta chains apparently HLA-restricted.

Primers: 60 Vbeta forward and 13 Jbeta reverse. Method: immunoSEQ multiplex PCR; TCRdb's copy keeps in-frame clones and lacks some. Among 110,000 or so clones listed, approximately 76% were seen once. Points on this clone: As yet, its antigen is unknown.

This CDR3 is built from 17 residues. Regarding donors, all were healthy bone marrow donors. This chain connects TRBV21-1 to TRBJ1-5; the table's D call TRBD1 went unverified against the DNA. TRBV21-1 is recorded as a pseudogene. The receptor was derived from a middle-aged man in good health and CMV-seropositive. The sequenced material came from PBMCs. DNA for the CDR3: TGTGCCAGCAGCAAAGGGGACAGGGACTATAGCAATCAGCCCCAGCATTTT. Translated, it gives CASSKGDRDYSNQPQHF.